The 8 T cell receptor beta chains given below trace back to one sample, sequenced in a study of CD8 T cells in ankylosing spondylitis. No antigen has been assigned to these receptors. Findings and caveats of the study: For ankylosing spondylitis blood, a TCR beta motif of 7 to 9 highly homologous variants appeared characteristic.

TCRdb re-derived calls from the 5' RACE reads in MiXCR, one entry per CDR3 protein. This table holds 200,000 to 250,000 distinct CDR3 sequences, roughly 18% found once. The sample was blood, either unsorted or a sorted T cell fraction (not recorded which). The receptors shown here come from a male donor with ankylosing spondylitis.

This clonotype was found a few times. V usage is TRBV28 and J usage is TRBJ1-1; D remains ambiguous. Per germline, CDR1 MDHEN and CDR2 SYDVKM. The CDR3 sequence is 14 residues long. The V gene lost 8 bases and the J gene lost 4 bases, with 17 bases spanning the gap. The CDR3 DNA follows: TGTGCCAGCCTACCCGCGCGAGGGAGCACTGAAGCTTTCTTT. This translates into CASLPARGSTEAFF.

This clonotype has a handful of counts. The rearrangement uses TRBV2 and TRBJ1-1; D is perhaps TRBD1 (6 bases). Trimming took 11 bases from V and 0 from J, leaving 16 bases between them. Germline assignment: CDR1 SNHLY and CDR2 FYNNEI. The CDR3 is made up of 14 amino acids. For the CDR3, the DNA is TGTGCCGCTATCGGACAGCCGATGAACACTGAAGCTTTCTTT. As protein: CAAIGQPMNTEAFF.

This chain connects TRBV4-3 to TRBJ1-5, with D tentatively TRBD1 (5 bases). The V and J ends lost 0 bases and 0 bases respectively, with 6 bases between them. This CDR3 region has 15 residues. Germline V gene lookup returns CDR1 LGHNA and CDR2 YSLEER. CDR3 sequence (DNA): TGCGCCAGCAGCCAAGACAGGGATAGCAATCAGCCCCAGCATTTT. Encoded protein: CASSQDRDSNQPQHF.

Comments on this clonotype: One base away lies a much larger clone, so this may be a sequencing read error. This chain uses TRBV29-1 with TRBJ2-1; D is undetermined. The germline CDR1 and CDR2 sequences are SQVTM and ANQGSEA. This CDR3 spans 12 amino acids. Trimming shortened V by 6 bases and J by 1 base, and 7 bases separated the two germline ends. CDR3 protein: CSVYKSYNEQFF. CDR3 coding DNA: TGCAGCGTGTACAAGTCCTACAATGAGCAGTTCTTC.

This clonotype has a handful of counts. The genes are TRBV27 and TRBJ1-5, with 7 bases matching TRBD1. The CDR3 sequence is 15 residues long. From germline, CDR1 is MNHEY and CDR2 SMNVEV (reference sequence). The V gene end was trimmed by 2 bases and the J gene end by 1 base; junction bases not matched to a gene: 2. This CDR3 is CASSLTGESNQPQHF. CDR3 DNA sequence: TGTGCCAGCAGTTTAACAGGGGAGAGCAATCAGCCCCAGCATTTT.

The chain carries TRBV13 and TRBJ2-7, with a weak D call TRBD2 (6 bases). Germline V gene sequence: CDR1 PRHDT, CDR2 FYEKMQ (reference sequence). This CDR3 is 14 amino acids long. Trimming removed 7 bases at V and 0 bases at J, with 13 bases between. This chain's CDR3 is CASNSWEDSYEQYF. The DNA for the CDR3 is TGTGCCAGCAATAGTTGGGAGGACTCCTACGAGCAGTACTTC.

This clonotype was observed a handful of times. V usage is TRBV4-1 and J usage is TRBJ2-2; weak D call: TRBD2 (6 bases). This CDR3 spans 16 amino acids. V lost 0 bases and J 7 bases, leaving 15 bases between the germline ends. Germline loops: CDR1 MGHRA, CDR2 YSYEKL. The CDR3 reads CASSQEGGGVGGELFF. CDR3 sequence (DNA): TGCGCCAGCAGCCAAGAAGGTGGAGGGGTTGGCGGGGAGCTGTTTTTT.

V and J are TRBV4-1 and TRBJ2-1; TRBD1 aligns across 7 bases. The V gene end was trimmed by 1 base and the J gene end by 12 bases; junction bases not matched to a gene: 15. Germline V CDR1 and CDR2: MGHRA, YSYEKL. This CDR3 is 16 amino acids long. The CDR3 bases are TGCGCCAGCAGCCAAGTTGGGACAGATACAATGAAGGGGCAGTTCTTC. Protein product: CASSQVGTDTMKGQFF.